What follows are 18 T cell receptor beta chains derived from one specimen sequenced in a study of sequential checkpoint blockade in melanoma. Described treatment: randomized to nivolumab then ipilimumab (arm A) or the reverse (arm B). Clones were sequenced by immunoSEQ multiplex PCR, and TCRdb holds only the in-frame ones, with some missing. The table includes roughly 13,000 clones, approximately 62% detected once. Sequencing was performed on CD8+ T cells sorted from blood (inferred from file names), taken from a patient given nivolumab and ipilimumab in sequence. Receptors originate from a human donor with melanoma.

Here the CDR3 DNA reads TGTGCCAGTAGTCCTAGCGGGAGACCCTCCTACGAGCAGTACTTC. It yields the protein CASSPSGRPSYEQYF. The chain has TRBV19 and TRBJ2-7, with 10 positions matching TRBD2. Germline CDR1 reads LNHDA; CDR2 reads SQIVND (reference sequence). The junction had 4 bases not matched to a gene; V was cut back by 5 bases and J by 0 bases. The CDR3 is 15 residues long.

This clone was picked up one time. The CDR3 bases are TGTGCCAGCAGCCTTCAGGGTTTAGTGAACACTGAAGCTTTCTTT. Amino acids: CASSLQGLVNTEAFF. V gene TRBV7-8 combines with J gene TRBJ1-1, with D perhaps matching TRBD1 (5 bases). Trimming pared 5 bases from V and 0 bases from J, leaving 13 bases between. Germline CDR1 is SGHVS and CDR2 is FQNEAQ. There are 15 residues in the CDR3.

Details on this clone: Germline and junction disagree at one end, which may indicate a read error. V and J are TRBV5-3 and TRBJ2-7, with D hard to call. TRBV5-3 counts as an open reading frame of uncertain function. The CDR3 spans 12 residues. The CDR3 bases are TGTGCCAGCAGCTTCAGGCCCTACGAGCAGTACTTC. Translated, it gives CASSFRPYEQYF.

This chain uses TRBV10-3 with TRBJ2-1; D is ambiguous. From germline, CDR1 is ENHRY and CDR2 SYGVKD. The CDR3 runs to 12 residues. Trimming took 4 bases from V and 8 from J, leaving 9 bases between them. CDR3 loop: CAISASDYEQFF. The CDR3 nucleotides read TGTGCCATCAGTGCCTCTGACTATGAGCAGTTCTTC.

This clone has a handful of counts. Mismatch with germline at one junction end may stem from a read error. V gene TRBV7-2 combines with J gene TRBJ2-7; the match to TRBD2 covers 8 bases. The CDR3 is 14 residues long. The germline V gene encodes CDR1 SGHTA and CDR2 FQGNSA. This chain's CDR3 is CASSPLKAGDEQYF. CDR3 bases: TGCGCCAGCAGCCCACTCAAAGCGGGGGACGAGCAGTACTTC.

The chain has TRBV2 and TRBJ2-3; D ambiguous. Between the trimmed V and J ends, which lost 7 bases and 0 bases, there was a span of 8 bases. The CDR3 runs 13 residues. Germline CDR1 SNHLY, CDR2 FYNNEI. CDR3 loop: CASIAFSTDTQYF. The CDR3 nucleotides are TGTGCCAGCATCGCGTTCAGCACAGATACGCAGTATTTT.

This clone was counted only a few times. J is TRBJ2-7 and V is TRBV30; 11 bases match TRBD1. Germline V lookup: CDR1 GTSNPN, CDR2 SVGIG (reference sequence). Trimming at V came to 5 bases and at J to 3 bases, leaving 15 bases not matched to a gene. The CDR3 has 17 amino acids. CDR3 sequence (DNA): TGTGCCTGGGGGGCCGGGACAGGGGGTAACCTTATCTACGAGCAGTACTTC. Its protein is CAWGAGTGGNLIYEQYF.

This chain links TRBV7-9 with TRBJ2-3; 11 bases fit TRBD2. The germline CDR1 and CDR2 sequences are SEHNR and FQNEAQ (reference sequence). Unmatched junction bases numbered 14, after V lost 4 bases and J lost 5 bases. This CDR3 comprises 18 residues. This CDR3 is CASSSSLAGGPGEDTQYF. The CDR3 DNA sequence: TGTGCCAGCAGCTCCAGTTTAGCGGGAGGGCCGGGGGAAGATACGCAGTATTTT.

This clone has just a few counts. This chain joins TRBV27 and TRBJ2-7; a possible D gene is TRBD2 (6 bases). Trimming took 0 bases from V and 2 from J, leaving 11 bases between them. CDR1 is MNHEY, CDR2 SMNVEV, per germline (reference sequence). The CDR3 covers 15 residues. The CDR3 nucleotides read TGTGCCAGCAGTTTATCGTCAGGGACTGCCTACGAGCAGTACTTC. It specifies CASSLSSGTAYEQYF.

The chain combines TRBV4-2 with TRBJ2-1; 12 nucleotides line up with TRBD2. Looked up from germline, CDR1 is LGHNA and CDR2 is YNFKEQ. J gave up 8 bases and V 1 base, and 12 bases lay outside the gene matches. CDR3 length: 18 residues. CDR3 protein: CASSQVITVTSGGYEQFF. The CDR3 nucleotides are TGTGCCAGCAGCCAAGTTATTACAGTGACTAGCGGGGGCTATGAGCAGTTCTTC.

This clone was detected once. This chain joins TRBV5-6 and TRBJ2-3; TRBD2 agrees at 12 bases. The V segment lost 4 bases and the J segment 4 bases; nucleotides outside the gene matches: 13. This CDR3 contains 18 residues. Germline values: CDR1 SGHDT, CDR2 YYEEEE. CDR3 DNA sequence: TGTGCCAGCAGCCTGGGACTAGCGGGTTGGGGGCAAGCAGATACGCAGTATTTT. The encoded protein is CASSLGLAGWGQADTQYF.

The gene calls are TRBV4-1 and TRBJ2-5; a possible D gene is TRBD2 (7 bases). CDR3 length equals 15 residues. Germline V gene data show CDR1 as MGHRA and CDR2 as YSYEKL. V was shortened by 1 base and J by 9 bases, with 18 bases between the two germline ends. This CDR3 is CASSQVAGAGLAQYF. CDR3 nucleotide sequence: TGCGCCAGCAGCCAAGTGGCGGGGGCCGGACTGGCCCAGTACTTC.

CDR3 coding DNA: TGCGCCAGCAGCTTAGGGACAGGGGTAGTCAGAACCAAAAACATTCAGTACTTC. It yields the protein CASSLGTGVVRTKNIQYF. This chain links TRBV5-1 with TRBJ2-4, with TRBD1 matching over 10 bases. V lost 2 bases to trimming and J lost 2 bases; unmatched junction nucleotides: 10. Germline V gives CDR1 SGHRS, CDR2 YFSETQ. The CDR3 runs to 18 residues.

V gene TRBV7-9 combines with J gene TRBJ2-1, with D possibly matching TRBD2 (5 bases). Germline V gives CDR1 SEHNR, CDR2 FQNEAQ (reference sequence). Deletions cut 6 bases from V and 0 bases from J, with 15 bases between. There are 16 residues in the CDR3. The CDR3 region is CASRSGSSYSYNEQFF. In DNA, the CDR3 is TGTGCCAGCAGAAGCGGTTCCTCATACTCCTACAATGAGCAGTTCTTC.

The chain joins TRBV4-3 to TRBJ2-7; 7 positions agree with TRBD1. J lost 6 bases, V lost 4 bases, and 12 bases had no gene match. CDR1 is LGHNA and CDR2 is YSLEER in the germline V gene. The CDR3 sequence is 15 residues long. The chain's CDR3 is CASSRATGKLAEQYF. CDR3 bases: TGCGCCAGCAGCCGAGCGACAGGGAAATTGGCCGAGCAGTACTTC.

The rearrangement links TRBV28 to TRBJ2-7, with D perhaps matching TRBD1 (5 bases). The CDR3 is made up of 14 amino acids. Germline V gene lookup returns CDR1 MDHEN and CDR2 SYDVKM. V lost 2 bases and J lost 2, with 10 bases in between. CDR3 sequence: CASSLTPRAYEQYF. The DNA for the CDR3 is TGTGCCAGCAGTTTAACTCCCAGGGCCTACGAGCAGTACTTC. The variable domain in full, with the rest retrieved from reference TRBV28 and TRBJ2-7, is DVKVTQSSRYLVKRTGEKVFLECVQDMDHENMFWYRQDPGLGLRLIYFSYDVKMKEKGDIPEGYSVSREKKERFSLILESASTNQTSMYLCASSLTPRAYEQYFGPGTRLTVT.

CDR3 region: CASSPKPRQVNTGELFF. In DNA, the CDR3 is TGTGCCAGCAGCCCAAAACCCCGACAAGTTAACACCGGGGAGCTGTTTTTT. V and J are TRBV4-2 and TRBJ2-2; D unclear. The CDR3 is 17 amino acids. Germline V gene lookup returns CDR1 LGHNA and CDR2 YNFKEQ. V gave up 4 bases and J gave up 2 bases, with 17 bases separating them.

The chain joins TRBV6-5 to TRBJ2-7; 11 bases agree with TRBD2. The V and J ends lost 6 bases and 2 bases, in that order; junction bases with no gene match: 6. Looked up from germline, CDR1 is MNHEY and CDR2 is SVGAGI. The CDR3 contains 15 residues. DNA of the CDR3: TGTGCCAGCAGACCCGGGACTAGCGGCGCCTACGAGCAGTACTTC. This codes for CASRPGTSGAYEQYF.